These 23 T cell receptor beta chains originate from one sample sequenced in a study of CD39 and CD103 CD8 tumor-infiltrating T cells. TCRdb keeps only in-frame clones here, not all; method: immunoSEQ multiplex PCR. Among about 15,000 clones listed, about 90% were seen once. The sequencing input was CD8+ T cells sorted from blood. Subset here: total memory CD8 T cells (CD45RA-CCR7+/-) from blood or uninvolved lymph node. The receptors originated from a human donor with head and neck squamous cell carcinoma.

In its sample, this clone was seen once. The V call is TRBV11-2, the J call TRBJ2-7, with a tentative D call TRBD1 (5 bases). The CDR3 extends over 15 amino acids. V lost 0 bases, J lost 3 bases, and 12 bases lay in between. In germline, CDR1 is SGHAT, CDR2 FQNNGV. CDR3 sequence reads: CASSLDGQGYYEQYF. DNA of the CDR3: TGTGCCAGCAGCTTAGACGGGCAGGGATACTACGAGCAGTACTTC.

The gene calls are TRBV7-9 and TRBJ2-2, with 7 bases lining up with TRBD2. Trimming took 3 bases from V and 7 from J; bases not matched to a gene: 5. Looked up from germline, CDR1 is SEHNR and CDR2 is FQNEAQ (reference sequence). The CDR3 has 14 amino acids. The CDR3 nucleotides read TGTGCCAGCAGCTTCCGGGACTATAACGGGGAGCTGTTTTTT. This codes for CASSFRDYNGELFF.

The rearrangement joins TRBV1 to TRBJ1-5. TRBV1 is termed a pseudogene. The CDR3 is 14 residues long. Here the CDR3 reads CTSSHRTRNQPQHF. CDR3 DNA: TGCACCAGCAGCCACCGGACGAGGAATCAGCCCCAGCATTTT.

In this sample, this clone turned up once. The chain links TRBV9 to TRBJ1-1; possible D gene TRBD1, 5 bases. CDR3 length: 14 residues. Germline V gene data show CDR1 as SGDLS and CDR2 as YYNGEE. V was cut by 4 bases and J by 0 bases, with 10 bases left in between. The CDR3 bases are TGTGCCAGCAGCCAGGCAGGGATGAACACTGAAGCTTTCTTT. Translation: CASSQAGMNTEAFF.

The chain couples TRBV6-5 to TRBJ2-2, with D possibly TRBD1 on 6 matching bases. CDR3 length equals 15 residues. Germline V gene data show CDR1 as MNHEY and CDR2 as SVGAGI. V was trimmed by 0 bases and J by 1 base, leaving 6 bases between them. The CDR3 nucleotides read TGTGCCAGCAGTTACTCCAGGGGGAACACCGGGGAGCTGTTTTTT. This encodes CASSYSRGNTGELFF.

The chain couples TRBV19 to TRBJ1-3; no firm D call. Germline-derived CDR1 and CDR2 are LNHDA and SQIVND (reference sequence). This CDR3 region has 16 residues. The V and J ends lost 2 bases and 1 base respectively, with 12 bases between them. The DNA of the CDR3 is TGTGCCAGTAGTATATTGGACGCGGGTTCTGGAAACACCATATATTTT. It codes for CASSILDAGSGNTIYF.

V gene TRBV5-6 combines with J gene TRBJ2-7; TRBD1 aligns across 9 bases. V lost 4 bases and J lost 5; bases outside the gene matches: 13. Germline V gene sequence: CDR1 SGHDT, CDR2 YYEEEE. The CDR3 runs to 16 residues. CDR3 in DNA: TGTGCCAGCAGCCCGGCGGGACAGGGTGGGCCTAACGAGCAGTACTTC. Amino acids: CASSPAGQGGPNEQYF.

The gene calls are TRBV4-1 and TRBJ2-2; the match to TRBD2 covers 10 bases. The CDR3 contains 16 residues. V was pared by 4 bases and J by 6 bases, with 8 bases of the junction left unmatched. Germline CDR1 and CDR2: MGHRA and YSYEKL. The CDR3 nucleotides read TGCGCCAGCAGCCCCCCGGGACTAGCGTTACCCGGGGAGCTGTTTTTT. Amino acids: CASSPPGLALPGELFF.

This chain connects TRBV18 to TRBJ1-2; 7 bases line up with TRBD1. The CDR3 is made up of 13 amino acids. Germline CDR1 is KGHSH and CDR2 is LQKENI. With 3 bases clipped from V and 8 bases from J, the junction kept 6 bases outside the gene matches. In DNA form, the CDR3 reads TGTGCCAGCTCACCCGACAGGGATGACGGCTACACCTTC. Translated, it gives CASSPDRDDGYTF.

The chain is built from TRBV2 and TRBJ2-7; 8 bases line up with TRBD2. Germline-derived CDR1 and CDR2 are SNHLY and FYNNEI. The V segment lost 1 base and the J segment 4 bases; nucleotides outside the gene matches: 12. The CDR3 is 17 residues long. The DNA of the CDR3 is TGTGCCAGCAGTGAAGGTGACGGGGGGGCCTTTATGTACGAGCAGTACTTC. Translation: CASSEGDGGAFMYEQYF.

This chain connects TRBV7-9 to TRBJ2-7; possible D gene TRBD1, 5 bases. This CDR3 has 13 amino acids. The V gene's germline CDR1 is SEHNR and CDR2 FQNEAQ (reference sequence). The V and J ends lost 6 bases and 2 bases respectively, with 11 bases between them. CDR3 coding DNA: TGTGCCAGCAGTAAGACAGAAACCTACGAGCAGTACTTC. As protein: CASSKTETYEQYF.

The chain couples TRBV2 to TRBJ2-7; D is ambiguous. The germline V gene encodes CDR1 SNHLY and CDR2 FYNNEI. Trimming pared 0 bases from V and 1 base from J, leaving 13 bases between. The length of the CDR3 is 16 residues. The CDR3 sequence: CASSEALGLRSYEQYF. CDR3 coding DNA: TGTGCCAGCAGTGAAGCGCTAGGTCTGAGGTCCTACGAGCAGTACTTC.

The chain employs TRBV4-2 and TRBJ2-1; D possibly corresponds to TRBD1 (5 bases). V gave up 0 bases and J gave up 8 bases, with 14 bases separating them. The length of the CDR3 is 15 residues. Germline V lookup: CDR1 LGHNA, CDR2 YNFKEQ. CDR3 coding DNA: TGTGCCAGCAGCCAAGATGGAGACTGGGGCGATGAGCAGTTCTTC. Its translation: CASSQDGDWGDEQFF.

The chain combines TRBV27 with TRBJ1-1; a possible D gene is TRBD1 (5 bases). Germline CDR1 is MNHEY and CDR2 is SMNVEV (reference sequence). V was clipped by 4 bases and J by 0 bases, with 12 bases between them. CDR3 length equals 15 residues. The CDR3 spells CASSSTEGMNTEAFF. The CDR3 region has the DNA TGTGCCAGCAGTTCAACGGAGGGGATGAACACTGAAGCTTTCTTT.

The chain links TRBV19 to TRBJ1-1; no reliable D call. Trimming removed 3 bases at V and 2 bases at J, with 7 bases between. Germline lookup yields CDR1 LNHDA and CDR2 SQIVND (reference sequence). The CDR3 sequence is 13 residues long. CDR3 sequence: CASSMGFNTEAFF. CDR3 bases: TGTGCCAGTAGTATGGGGTTTAACACTGAAGCTTTCTTT.

The chain joins TRBV7-3 to TRBJ2-3, with 8 bases aligning to TRBD2. There are 15 residues in the CDR3. Germline V gene lookup returns CDR1 SGHTA and CDR2 FQGTGA. The J segment lost 6 bases and the V segment lost 4 bases, leaving 9 bases of the junction unmatched. This chain's CDR3 is CASSSGLGPSDTQYF. DNA for the CDR3: TGTGCCAGCAGCTCGGGACTAGGGCCTTCGGATACGCAGTATTTT.

This rearrangement joins TRBV27 to TRBJ1-5, with no clear D. The germline gives CDR1 MNHEY, CDR2 SMNVEV (reference sequence). V shed 2 bases and J shed 5 bases, with 7 bases lying between them. The length of the CDR3 is 13 residues. CDR3 DNA: TGTGCCAGCAGTTTAGGCAGCTATCAGCCCCAGCATTTT. Translating it yields CASSLGSYQPQHF.

The chain combines TRBV2 with TRBJ1-5, with unresolved D. The CDR3 is made up of 14 amino acids. Per germline, CDR1 SNHLY and CDR2 FYNNEI. Deletions cut 3 bases from V and 3 bases from J, with 9 bases between. CDR3 region: CASSEELYNQPQHF. The CDR3 DNA reads TGTGCCAGCAGTGAGGAACTTTACAATCAGCCCCAGCATTTT.

The rearrangement links TRBV29-1 to TRBJ2-3; TRBD2 matches at 9 bases. Trimming removed 5 bases from V and 2 bases from J; junction bases left unmatched: 11. Germline V gives CDR1 SQVTM, CDR2 ANQGSEA. The CDR3 spans 16 residues. In DNA, the CDR3 is TGCAGCGTTCACGGGTTAGCGGGGGAACTCACAGATACGCAGTATTTT. Its protein is CSVHGLAGELTDTQYF.

The chain employs TRBV4-1 and TRBJ2-6; no firm D call. The V end lost 1 base, the J end lost 2 bases, and 3 bases lay between the germline ends. Germline CDR1 reads MGHRA; CDR2 reads YSYEKL. The CDR3 extends over 14 amino acids. CDR3 DNA sequence: TGCGCCAGCAGCCAAGCCCCTGGGGCCAACGTCCTGACTTTC. This sequence encodes CASSQAPGANVLTF.

The chain employs TRBV4-1 and TRBJ2-7, with D perhaps TRBD1 (5 bases). Trimming stripped 1 base from V and 0 bases from J, with 13 bases between. The CDR3 length is 16 residues. Per germline, CDR1 MGHRA and CDR2 YSYEKL. The CDR3 here is CASSQALQASSYEQYF. The DNA of the CDR3 is TGCGCCAGCAGCCAAGCCCTACAGGCGAGCTCCTACGAGCAGTACTTC.

The chain carries TRBV9 and TRBJ2-3; D gene unclear. CDR1 SGDLS and CDR2 YYNGEE come from the germline V gene. CDR3 size: 15 residues. The germline V and J ends were trimmed by 0 bases and 0 bases, with 8 bases remaining between them. The CDR3 is CASSVGQTSTDTQYF. In DNA form, the CDR3 reads TGTGCCAGCAGCGTAGGCCAGACCAGCACAGATACGCAGTATTTT.

This clone was found once. The chain employs TRBV7-9 and TRBJ2-2; TRBD1 matches 8 bases. This CDR3 is built from 19 residues. Unmatched junction bases numbered 13, after V lost 0 bases and J lost 4 bases. Germline V gene data show CDR1 as SEHNR and CDR2 as FQNEAQ (reference sequence). CDR3 DNA sequence: TGTGCCAGCAGCTTAGCGTCACGGCAGGGGGCGGCGGTCACCGGGGAGCTGTTTTTT. Protein: CASSLASRQGAAVTGELFF.